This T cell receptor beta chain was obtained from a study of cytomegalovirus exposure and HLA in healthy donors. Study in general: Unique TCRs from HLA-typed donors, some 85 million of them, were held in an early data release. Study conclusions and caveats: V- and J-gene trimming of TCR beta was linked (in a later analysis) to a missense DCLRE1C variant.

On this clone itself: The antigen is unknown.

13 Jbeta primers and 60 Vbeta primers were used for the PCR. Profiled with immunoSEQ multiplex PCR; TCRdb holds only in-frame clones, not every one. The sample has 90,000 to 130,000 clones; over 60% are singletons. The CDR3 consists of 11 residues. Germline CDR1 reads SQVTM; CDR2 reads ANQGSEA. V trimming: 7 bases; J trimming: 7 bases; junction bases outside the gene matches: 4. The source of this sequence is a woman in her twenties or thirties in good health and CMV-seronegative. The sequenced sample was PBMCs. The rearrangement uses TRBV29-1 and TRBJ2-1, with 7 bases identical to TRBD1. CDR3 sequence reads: CSAARGNEQFF. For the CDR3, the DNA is TGCAGCGCGGCCAGGGGGAATGAGCAGTTCTTC.